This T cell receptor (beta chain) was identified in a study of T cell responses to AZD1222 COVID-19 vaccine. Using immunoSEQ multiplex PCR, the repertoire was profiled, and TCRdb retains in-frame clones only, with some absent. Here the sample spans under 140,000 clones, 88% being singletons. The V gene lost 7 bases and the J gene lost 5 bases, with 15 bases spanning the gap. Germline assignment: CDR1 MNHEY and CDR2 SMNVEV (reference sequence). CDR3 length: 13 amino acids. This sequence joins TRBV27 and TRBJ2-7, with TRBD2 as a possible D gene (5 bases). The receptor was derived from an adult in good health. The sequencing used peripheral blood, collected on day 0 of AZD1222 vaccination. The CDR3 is CASTRSSGDEQYF. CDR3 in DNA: TGTGCCAGCACCAGGTCCTCCGGGGACGAGCAGTACTTC.